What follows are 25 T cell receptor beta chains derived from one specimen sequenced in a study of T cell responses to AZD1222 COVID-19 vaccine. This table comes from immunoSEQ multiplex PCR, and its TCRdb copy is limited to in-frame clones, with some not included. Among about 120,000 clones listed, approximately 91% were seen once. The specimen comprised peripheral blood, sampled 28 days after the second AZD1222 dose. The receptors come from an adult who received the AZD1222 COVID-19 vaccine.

CDR3 DNA sequence: TGTGCCAGCAGCTTAACAGTGAAGTGGGGGCATAATGAGCAGTTCTTC. Protein: CASSLTVKWGHNEQFF. This chain connects TRBV7-3 to TRBJ2-1; maybe TRBD1 (6 bases). The germline CDR1 and CDR2 sequences are SGHTA and FQGTGA. Trimming took off 0 bases at V and 7 bases at J, with 16 bases between the two ends. This CDR3 has 16 residues.

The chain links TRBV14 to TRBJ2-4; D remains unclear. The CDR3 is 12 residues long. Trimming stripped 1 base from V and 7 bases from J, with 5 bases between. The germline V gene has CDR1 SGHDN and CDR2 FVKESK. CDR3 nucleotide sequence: TGTGCCAGCAGCCAAGGGAACAACATTCAGTACTTC. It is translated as CASSQGNNIQYF.

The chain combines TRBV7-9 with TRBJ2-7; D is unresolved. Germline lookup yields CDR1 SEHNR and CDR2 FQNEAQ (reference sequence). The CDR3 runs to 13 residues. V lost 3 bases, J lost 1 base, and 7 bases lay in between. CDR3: CASSLETSYEQYF. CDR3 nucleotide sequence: TGTGCCAGCAGCTTGGAAACGTCCTACGAGCAGTACTTC.

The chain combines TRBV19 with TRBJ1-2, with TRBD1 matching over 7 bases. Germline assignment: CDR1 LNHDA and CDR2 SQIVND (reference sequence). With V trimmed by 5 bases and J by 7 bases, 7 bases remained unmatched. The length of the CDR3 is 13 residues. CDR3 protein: CASSPDRVGGYTF. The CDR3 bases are TGTGCCAGTAGTCCCGACAGGGTCGGTGGCTACACCTTC. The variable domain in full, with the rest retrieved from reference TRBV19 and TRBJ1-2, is DGGITQSPKYLFRKEGQNVTLSCEQNLNHDAMYWYRQDPGQGLRLIYYSQIVNDFQKGDIAEGYSVSREKKESFPLTVTSAQKNPTAFYLCASSPDRVGGYTFGSGTRLTVV.

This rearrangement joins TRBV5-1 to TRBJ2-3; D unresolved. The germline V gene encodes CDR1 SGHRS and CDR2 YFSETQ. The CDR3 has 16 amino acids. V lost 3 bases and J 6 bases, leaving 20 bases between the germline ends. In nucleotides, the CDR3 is TGCGCCAGCAGCTCCGGTACCCGGGCCACTACCGATACGCAGTATTTT. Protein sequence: CASSSGTRATTDTQYF.

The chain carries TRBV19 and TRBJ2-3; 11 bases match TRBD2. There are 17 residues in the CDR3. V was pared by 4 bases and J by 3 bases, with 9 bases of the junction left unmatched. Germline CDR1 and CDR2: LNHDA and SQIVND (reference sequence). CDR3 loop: CASSTNPLAGATDTQYF. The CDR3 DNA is TGTGCCAGTAGTACCAATCCACTAGCGGGAGCGACAGATACGCAGTATTTT.

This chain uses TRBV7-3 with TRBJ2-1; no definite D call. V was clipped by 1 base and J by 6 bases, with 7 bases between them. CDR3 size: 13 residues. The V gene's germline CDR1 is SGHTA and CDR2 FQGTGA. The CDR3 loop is CASSLSGSNEQFF. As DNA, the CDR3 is TGTGCCAGCAGCTTAAGTGGGTCCAATGAGCAGTTCTTC.

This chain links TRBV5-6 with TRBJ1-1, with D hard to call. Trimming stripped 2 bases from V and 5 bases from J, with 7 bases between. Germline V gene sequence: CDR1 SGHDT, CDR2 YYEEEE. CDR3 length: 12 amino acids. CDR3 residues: CASSFFGTEAFF. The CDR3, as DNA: TGTGCCAGCAGCTTCTTTGGTACTGAAGCTTTCTTT.

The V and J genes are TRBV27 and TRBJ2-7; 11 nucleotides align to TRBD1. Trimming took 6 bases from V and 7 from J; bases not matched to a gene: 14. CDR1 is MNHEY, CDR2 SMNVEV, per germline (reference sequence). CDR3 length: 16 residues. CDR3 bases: TGTGCCAGCAGCTCTCCCCCGGACAGGGGGCGACCGGAGCAGTACTTC. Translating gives CASSSPPDRGRPEQYF.

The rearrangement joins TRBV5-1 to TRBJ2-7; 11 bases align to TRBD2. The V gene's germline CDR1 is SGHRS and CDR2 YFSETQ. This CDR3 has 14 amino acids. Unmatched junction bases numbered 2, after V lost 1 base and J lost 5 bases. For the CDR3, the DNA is TGCGCCAGCAGCTTGACTAGCGGGAGCCACGAGCAGTACTTC. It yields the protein CASSLTSGSHEQYF.

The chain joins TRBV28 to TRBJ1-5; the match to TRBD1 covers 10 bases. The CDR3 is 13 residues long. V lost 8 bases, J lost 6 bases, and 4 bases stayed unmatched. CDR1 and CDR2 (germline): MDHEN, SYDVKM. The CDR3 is CASGWTGGQPQHF. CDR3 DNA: TGTGCCAGCGGATGGACAGGGGGTCAGCCCCAGCATTTT.

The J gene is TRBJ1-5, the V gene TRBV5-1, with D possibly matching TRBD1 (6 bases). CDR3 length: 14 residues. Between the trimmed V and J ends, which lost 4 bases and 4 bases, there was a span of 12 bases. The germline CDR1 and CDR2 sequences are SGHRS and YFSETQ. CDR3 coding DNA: TGCGCCAGCAGCCGGGACAACCTAAATCAGCCCCAGCATTTT. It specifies CASSRDNLNQPQHF.

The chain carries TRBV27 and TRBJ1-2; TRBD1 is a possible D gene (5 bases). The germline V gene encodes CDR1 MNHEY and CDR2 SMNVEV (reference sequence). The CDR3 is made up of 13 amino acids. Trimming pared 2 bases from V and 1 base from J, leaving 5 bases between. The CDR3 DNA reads TGTGCCAGCAGTTTAGGGGGTAACTATGGCTACACCTTC. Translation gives CASSLGGNYGYTF.

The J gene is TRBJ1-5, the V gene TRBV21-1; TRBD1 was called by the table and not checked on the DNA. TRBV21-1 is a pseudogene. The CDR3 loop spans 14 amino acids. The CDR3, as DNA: TGTGCCAGCAGCAAATCGACAGGGGAGCAGCCCCAGCATTTT. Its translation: CASSKSTGEQPQHF.

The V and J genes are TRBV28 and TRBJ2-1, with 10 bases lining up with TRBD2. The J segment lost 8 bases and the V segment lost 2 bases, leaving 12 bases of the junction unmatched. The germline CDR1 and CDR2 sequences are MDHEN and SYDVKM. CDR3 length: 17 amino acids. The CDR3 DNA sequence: TGTGCCAGCAGTTTACACCGAGCGGGAGGGGCTCAGGATGAGCAGTTCTTC. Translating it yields CASSLHRAGGAQDEQFF.

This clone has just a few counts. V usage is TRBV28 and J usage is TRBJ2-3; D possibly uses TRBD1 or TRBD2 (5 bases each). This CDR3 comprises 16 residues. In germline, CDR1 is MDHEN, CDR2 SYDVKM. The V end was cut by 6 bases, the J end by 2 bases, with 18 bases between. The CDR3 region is CASSRWDVGTTDTQYF. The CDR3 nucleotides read TGTGCCAGCAGCCGGTGGGACGTTGGGACCACAGATACGCAGTATTTT.

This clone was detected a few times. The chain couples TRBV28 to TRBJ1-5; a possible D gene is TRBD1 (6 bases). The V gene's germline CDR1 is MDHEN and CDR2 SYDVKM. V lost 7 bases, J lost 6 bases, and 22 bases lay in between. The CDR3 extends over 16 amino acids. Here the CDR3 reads CASIGGPAREGQPQHF. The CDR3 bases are TGTGCCAGCATTGGGGGCCCGGCCAGGGAGGGTCAGCCCCAGCATTTT. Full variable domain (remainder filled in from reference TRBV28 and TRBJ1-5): DVKVTQSSRYLVKRTGEKVFLECVQDMDHENMFWYRQDPGLGLRLIYFSYDVKMKEKGDIPEGYSVSREKKERFSLILESASTNQTSMYLCASIGGPAREGQPQHFGDGTRLSIL.

The CDR3: CASSPGTDHQETQYF. CDR3 coding DNA: TGTGCCAGCAGCCCCGGGACAGACCACCAAGAGACCCAGTACTTC. V gene TRBV14 combines with J gene TRBJ2-5; 7 bases are shared with TRBD1. The CDR3 consists of 15 residues. CDR1 is SGHDN, CDR2 FVKESK, per germline. V was pared by 4 bases and J by 0 bases, with 5 bases of the junction left unmatched.

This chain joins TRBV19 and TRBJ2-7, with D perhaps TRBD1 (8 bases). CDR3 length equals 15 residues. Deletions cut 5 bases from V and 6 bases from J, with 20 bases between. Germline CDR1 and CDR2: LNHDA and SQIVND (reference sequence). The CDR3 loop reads CASSSGQGGLREQYF. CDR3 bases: TGTGCCAGTAGTTCAGGACAGGGAGGGTTGCGCGAGCAGTACTTC.

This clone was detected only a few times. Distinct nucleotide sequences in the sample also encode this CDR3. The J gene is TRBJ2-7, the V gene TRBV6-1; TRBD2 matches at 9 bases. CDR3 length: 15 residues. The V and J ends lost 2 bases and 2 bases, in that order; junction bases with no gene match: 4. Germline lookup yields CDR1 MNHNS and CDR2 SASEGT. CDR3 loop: CASSEMAGGPYEQYF. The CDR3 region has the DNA TGTGCCAGCAGTGAAATGGCGGGAGGGCCCTACGAGCAGTACTTC.

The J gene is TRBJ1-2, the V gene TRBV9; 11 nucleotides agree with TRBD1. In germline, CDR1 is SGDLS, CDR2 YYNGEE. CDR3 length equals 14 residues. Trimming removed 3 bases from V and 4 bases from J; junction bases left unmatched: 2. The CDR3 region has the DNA TGTGCCAGCAGCGATGGGACAGGGGGCTATGGCTACACCTTC. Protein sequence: CASSDGTGGYGYTF.

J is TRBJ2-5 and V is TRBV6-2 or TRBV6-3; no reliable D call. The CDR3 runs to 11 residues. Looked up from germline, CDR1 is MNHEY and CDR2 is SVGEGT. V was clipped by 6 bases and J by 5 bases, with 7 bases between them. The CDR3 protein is CASSPRETQYF. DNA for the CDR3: TGTGCCAGCAGCCCCAGGGAGACCCAGTACTTC.

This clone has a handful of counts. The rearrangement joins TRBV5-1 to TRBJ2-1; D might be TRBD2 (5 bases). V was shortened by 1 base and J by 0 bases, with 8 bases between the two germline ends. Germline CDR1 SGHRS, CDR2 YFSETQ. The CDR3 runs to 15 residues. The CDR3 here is CASSLFSGSYNEQFF. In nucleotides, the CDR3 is TGCGCCAGCAGCTTGTTCAGCGGCTCCTACAATGAGCAGTTCTTC.

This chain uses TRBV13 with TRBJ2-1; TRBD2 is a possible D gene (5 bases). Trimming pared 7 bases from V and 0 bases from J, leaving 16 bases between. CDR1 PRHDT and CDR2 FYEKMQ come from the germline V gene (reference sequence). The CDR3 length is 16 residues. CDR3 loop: CASTFEGIGSYNEQFF. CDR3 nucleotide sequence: TGTGCCAGCACCTTCGAGGGAATCGGCTCCTACAATGAGCAGTTCTTC.

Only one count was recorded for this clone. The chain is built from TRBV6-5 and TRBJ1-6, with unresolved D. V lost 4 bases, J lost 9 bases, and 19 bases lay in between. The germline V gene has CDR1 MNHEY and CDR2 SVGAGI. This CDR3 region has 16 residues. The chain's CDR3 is CASSSSRLLGGSPLHF. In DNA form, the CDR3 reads TGTGCCAGCAGTTCTTCACGACTCTTGGGTGGTTCACCCCTCCACTTT.